This T cell receptor beta chain is drawn from a study of blood T cell repertoires in COVID-19. Looking at the study overall: Nucleic acid was either cDNA or gDNA, and it came from T cells, B-cell-depleted T cells, or PBMCs.

CDR1 and CDR2 from the germline V gene are KGHDR and SFDVKD. Trimming shortened V by 11 bases and J by 3 bases, and 10 bases separated the two germline ends. The CDR3 sequence is 11 residues long. As processed by the authors: From reference gene primer amplification, estimates of nucleated cell counts were derived. Clones were sequenced by immunoSEQ multiplex PCR, and TCRdb holds only the in-frame ones, with some missing. Clone size and the V and J calls come from that table; the DNA yielded D and trimming. The sample carries more than 65,000 clones, around 84% recorded once. This chain joins TRBV24-1 and TRBJ2-7; D may be TRBD2 (6 bases). The clonotype comes from a woman in her 70s with acute or convalescent COVID-19. Sequenced: peripheral blood. CDR3 in DNA: TGTGCCATTGGGACTGGCTACGAGCAGTACTTC. This codes for CAIGTGYEQYF.